The present entry profiles one T cell receptor (beta chain) with its context. Germline values: CDR1 MGHRA, CDR2 YSYEKL. The CDR3 consists of 14 residues. The V and J ends lost 6 bases and 3 bases, in that order; junction bases with no gene match: 6. Libraries were prepared by immunoSEQ multiplex PCR; TCRdb keeps only in-frame clonotypes and omits some of them. The repertoire holds tens of thousands of clones, with roughly 86% as singletons. These data are taken from a study of technical replicates of blood from several donors. The sequence derives from a human donor in good health. Some clones in this sample may be carry-over from other donors' samples. The specimen sequenced was PBMCs. V is TRBV4-1 and J is TRBJ1-1; TRBD1 aligns across 8 bases. This CDR3 reads CASSSGGAYTEAFF. DNA of the CDR3: TGCGCCAGCAGTTCAGGGGGCGCTTACACTGAAGCTTTCTTT.